The clone carrying this TCR beta chain was counted only a few times. What it binds is not known. The data derive from a study of somatic mutations in cytotoxic T cells in rheumatoid arthritis. As for the study in general: Patient blood was drawn as 30 ml EDTA; the draw came right after diagnosis and before any treatment. At nearly 100% purity, some V beta antibody-stained T-cell populations were flow-sorted, and these included V beta1+ cells that were sequenced for TCRB. Study-wide results and caveats: CD8+ T-cell clonality showed no significant difference between rheumatoid arthritis patients and age-matched healthy controls. No age-related increase in CD8+ clonality was seen in healthy controls, but one was seen in rheumatoid arthritis patients.

Trimming pared 5 bases from V and 6 bases from J, leaving 13 bases between. In germline, CDR1 is MDHEN, CDR2 SYDVKM. This CDR3 region has 14 residues. Here immunoSEQ multiplex PCR was the method, and the copy in TCRdb shows in-frame clones only, minus some. The sample records under 3,000 clones, 60% to 80% being singletons. The clonotype was recovered from a man between 65 and 80 years old with rheumatoid arthritis. J is TRBJ1-4 and V is TRBV28; D is possibly TRBD1 (6 bases). The sample taken for sequencing was CD8+ T cells sorted from blood. CDR3 protein: CASSGGATDEKLFF. The CDR3 coding sequence is TGTGCCAGCAGTGGGGGGGCGACGGATGAAAAACTGTTTTTT.